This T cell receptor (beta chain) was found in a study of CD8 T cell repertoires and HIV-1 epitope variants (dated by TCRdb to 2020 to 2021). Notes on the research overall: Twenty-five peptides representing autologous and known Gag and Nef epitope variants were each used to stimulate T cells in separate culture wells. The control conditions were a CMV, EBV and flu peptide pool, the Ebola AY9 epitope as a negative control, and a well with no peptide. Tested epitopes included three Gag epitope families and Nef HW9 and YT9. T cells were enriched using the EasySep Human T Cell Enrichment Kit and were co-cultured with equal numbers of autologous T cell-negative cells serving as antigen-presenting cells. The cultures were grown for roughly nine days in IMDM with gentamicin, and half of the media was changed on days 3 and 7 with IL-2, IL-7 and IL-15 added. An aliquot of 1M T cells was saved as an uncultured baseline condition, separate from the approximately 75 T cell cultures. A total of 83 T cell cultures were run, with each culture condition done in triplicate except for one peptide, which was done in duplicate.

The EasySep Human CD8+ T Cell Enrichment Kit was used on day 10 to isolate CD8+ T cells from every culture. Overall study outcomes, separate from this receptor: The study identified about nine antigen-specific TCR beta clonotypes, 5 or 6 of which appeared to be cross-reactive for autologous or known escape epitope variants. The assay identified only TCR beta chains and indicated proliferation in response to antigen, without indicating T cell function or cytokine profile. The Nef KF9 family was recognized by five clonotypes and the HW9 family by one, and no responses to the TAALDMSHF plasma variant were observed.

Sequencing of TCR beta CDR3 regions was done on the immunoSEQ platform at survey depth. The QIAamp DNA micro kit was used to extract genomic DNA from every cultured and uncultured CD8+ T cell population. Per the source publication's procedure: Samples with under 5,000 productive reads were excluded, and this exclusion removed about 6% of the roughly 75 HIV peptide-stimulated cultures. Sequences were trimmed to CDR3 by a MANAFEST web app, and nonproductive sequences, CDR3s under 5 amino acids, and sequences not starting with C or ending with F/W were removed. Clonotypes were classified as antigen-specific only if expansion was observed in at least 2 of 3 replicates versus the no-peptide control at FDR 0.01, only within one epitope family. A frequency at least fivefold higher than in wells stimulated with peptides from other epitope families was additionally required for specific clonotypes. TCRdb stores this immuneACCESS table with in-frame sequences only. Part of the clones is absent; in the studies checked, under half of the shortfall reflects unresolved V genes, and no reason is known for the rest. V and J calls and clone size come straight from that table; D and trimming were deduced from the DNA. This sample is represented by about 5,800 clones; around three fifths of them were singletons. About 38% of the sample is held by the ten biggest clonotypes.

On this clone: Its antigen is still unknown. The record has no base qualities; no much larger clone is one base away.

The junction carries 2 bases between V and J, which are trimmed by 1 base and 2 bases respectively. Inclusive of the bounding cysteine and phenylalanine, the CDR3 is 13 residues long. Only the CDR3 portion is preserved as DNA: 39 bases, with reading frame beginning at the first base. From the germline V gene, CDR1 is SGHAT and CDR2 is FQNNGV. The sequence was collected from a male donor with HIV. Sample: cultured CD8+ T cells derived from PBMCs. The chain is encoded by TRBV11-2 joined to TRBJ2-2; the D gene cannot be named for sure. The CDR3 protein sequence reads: CASSLVNTGELFF. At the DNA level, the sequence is TGTGCCAGCAGCTTAGTAAACACCGGGGAGCTGTTTTTT.